What follows is one T cell receptor (beta chain) and its context. Its antigen is not yet known. Qualities for individual bases were not recorded, and no much larger clone is one base off. The sample belongs to a study of STAT5B mutations in CD4+ large granular lymphocyte leukemia (dated 2022 in TCRdb). Regarding the study in general: Among healthy controls, the CDR3 'QG' motif was associated with a particular HLA allele. TCRbeta repertoires of CD4+ T-cell large granular lymphocyte leukemia patients were compared with those of healthy blood donors. Flow cytometry on FACSCanto II or FACSVerse confirmed that purified fractions exceeded 95% purity among lymphocytes. Summary of the overall study and its limitations: Compared with healthy CD4+ repertoires, CD4-sorted patient repertoires appeared more clonal, and this difference remained even after the putative leukemic clones were removed. Enrichment of TRBV06-family usage was observed among the top patient clones (8/27) relative to healthy controls (2/35). Each patient's main leukemic clonotypes were private, but approximately 27% of these clonotypes showed up at low frequency in the non-leukemic repertoires of other patients. The data were not HLA-matched, and the relatively small sample size could explain the higher clonality seen in CD4+ compared with CD8+ T-LGLL.

The healthy controls were some 36 blood donors, and the buffy coats of these donors were supplied by the Finnish Red Cross blood service. All TCR-sequenced material derived from peripheral blood: patient blood samples and healthy donor buffy coats. Peripheral blood mononuclear cells were isolated by Ficoll-Hypaque gradient centrifugation. CD4+ cells were magnetically purified from the buffy coats of healthy controls. Genomic DNA was extracted with the Gentra Puregene Cell and Tissue kit and quantified on a Qubit 2.0 fluorometer. Looking up the germline V gene yields CDR1 SNHLY and CDR2 FYNNEI. From the cysteine through the phenylalanine, the CDR3 covers 13 amino acids. The retained sequence is limited to the CDR3, 39 bases, with the frame set at the first base. V is pared back by 2 bases and J by 7 bases, with 6 bases lying between the germline termini. TCRbeta rearrangements were sequenced from genomic DNA using the immunoSEQ assay at survey resolution. Turning to the authors' computational methods: In the TCR sequencing data, the lowest productive clonotype frequency that could be detected was 2.59 x 10-5. Only productive TCRbeta rearrangements, meaning sequences that were complete and in-frame, were kept for the analyses. Simpson clonality, calculated in the immunoSEQ Analyzer version 3.0, was used as the measure of sample clonality. Clones were categorized by frequency as very rare, small, medium, large (1-20%) or hyperexpanded (>20%). Generation probabilities were estimated with OLGA 1.2.3, V-gene circos plots were generated with VDJtools, specificities were searched for in VDJdb, and CDR3 motifs were identified with GLIPH. In its TCRdb copy, this immuneACCESS table keeps in-frame sequences only and misses some clones. Where compared with another copy, unresolved V genes explain less than half of these, and the others have no known cause. D and trimming were read from the DNA, whereas the V and J calls and clone size are those reported in that table. The table for this sample lists about 30,000 clones; about 81% of them were counted only once. The ten largest clonotypes hold roughly 3.2% of the sample.

This receptor was identified in a human donor in good health. The sample was CD4+ T cells from blood buffy coats. In this chain, TRBV2 is recombined with TRBJ1-6; no confident D gene assignment can be made. In nucleotides, the sequence is TGTGCCAGCAGTGAATCAGTAAATTCACCCCTCCACTTT. It is translated as CASSESVNSPLHF.